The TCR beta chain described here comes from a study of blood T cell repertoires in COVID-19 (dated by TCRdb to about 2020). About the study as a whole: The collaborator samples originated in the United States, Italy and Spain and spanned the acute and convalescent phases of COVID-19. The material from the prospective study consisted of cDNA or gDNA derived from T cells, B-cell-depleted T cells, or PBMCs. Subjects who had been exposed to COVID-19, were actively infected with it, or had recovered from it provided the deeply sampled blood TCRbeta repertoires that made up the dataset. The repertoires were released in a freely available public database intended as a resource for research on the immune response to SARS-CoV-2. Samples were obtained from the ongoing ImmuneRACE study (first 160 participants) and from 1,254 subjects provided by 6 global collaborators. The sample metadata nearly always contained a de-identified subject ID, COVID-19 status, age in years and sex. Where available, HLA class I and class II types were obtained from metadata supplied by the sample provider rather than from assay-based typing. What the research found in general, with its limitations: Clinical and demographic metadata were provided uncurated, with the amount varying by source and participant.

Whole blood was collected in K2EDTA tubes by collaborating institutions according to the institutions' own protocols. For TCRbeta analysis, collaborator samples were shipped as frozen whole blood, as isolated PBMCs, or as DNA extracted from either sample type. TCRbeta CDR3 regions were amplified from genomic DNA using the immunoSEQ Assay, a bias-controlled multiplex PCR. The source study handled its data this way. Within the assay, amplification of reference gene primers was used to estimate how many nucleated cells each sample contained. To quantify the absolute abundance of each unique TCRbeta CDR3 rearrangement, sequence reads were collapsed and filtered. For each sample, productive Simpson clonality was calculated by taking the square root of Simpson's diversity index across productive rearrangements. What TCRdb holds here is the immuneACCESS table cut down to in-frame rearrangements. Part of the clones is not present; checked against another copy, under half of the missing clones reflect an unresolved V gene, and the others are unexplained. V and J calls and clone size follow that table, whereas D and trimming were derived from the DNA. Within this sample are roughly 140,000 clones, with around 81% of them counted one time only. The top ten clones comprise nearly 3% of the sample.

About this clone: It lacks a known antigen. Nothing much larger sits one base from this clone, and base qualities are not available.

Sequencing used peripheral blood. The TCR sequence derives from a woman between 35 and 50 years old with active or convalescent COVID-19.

The CDR3 protein sequence reads: CASSRRGGNSPLHF. At the DNA level, the sequence is TGTGCCAGCAGCCGCCGCGGGGGCAATTCACCCCTCCACTTT. Recombination connected TRBV3-1 (or the pseudogene TRBV3-2) to TRBJ1-6; the D gene is perhaps TRBD1, from 6 matching bases. The CDR3 sequence holds 14 residues, the cysteine and phenylalanine included. The CDR3 DNA has 42 bases and is translated from base 1. V sheds 4 bases and J sheds 7 bases, leaving 11 bases between their ends. CDR1 and CDR2, per the germline V gene (reference sequence), are LGHDT and YNNKEL.